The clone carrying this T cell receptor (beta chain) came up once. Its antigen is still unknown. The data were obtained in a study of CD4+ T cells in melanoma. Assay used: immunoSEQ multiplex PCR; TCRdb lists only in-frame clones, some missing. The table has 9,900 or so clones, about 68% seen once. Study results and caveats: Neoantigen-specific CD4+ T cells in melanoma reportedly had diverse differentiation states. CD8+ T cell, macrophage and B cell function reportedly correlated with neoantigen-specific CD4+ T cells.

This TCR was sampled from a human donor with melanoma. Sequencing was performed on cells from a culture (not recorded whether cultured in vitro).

The CDR3 DNA sequence: TGTGCCAGCAGTCCCTCCCCGGCAGATAATTCACCCCTCCACTTT. It specifies CASSPSPADNSPLHF. J is TRBJ1-6 and V is TRBV6-4; D unresolved. Germline CDR1 MRHNA, CDR2 SNTAGT. With 5 bases removed from V and 5 bases from J, the gap between germline ends came to 13 bases. The CDR3 has 15 residues.